These T cell receptor beta chains were read from a single sample in a study of long-term antiretroviral therapy in people with HIV. The repertoire was sequenced with immunoSEQ multiplex PCR; TCRdb's copy has only in-frame clones and lacks some. The sample holds 16,000 or so clones, about 88% seen once. Sequenced here: unsorted PBMCs, sampled 0.5 years after starting antiretroviral therapy. These receptors were obtained from a woman aged 35 to 49 with HIV. Both conserved end residues are part of each CDR3. D genes are given only for firm matches. A row's size may be missing; if present it is once, few, many or a size class.

v_gene,j_gene,d_gene,abundance,CDR3aa,CDR3nt
TRBV27,TRBJ1-5,-,-,CASSLSRVSNQPQHF,TGTGCCAGCAGTTTATCAAGGGTTAGCAATCAGCCCCAGCATTTT
TRBV19,TRBJ1-2,-,-,CASSTGRGRTYGYTF,TGTGCCAGTAGTACCGGGCGGGGCAGGACCTATGGCTACACCTTC
TRBV5-1,TRBJ2-7,-,-,CASSLEREMGEQYF,TGCGCCAGCAGCTTGGAACGGGAAATGGGCGAGCAGTACTTC
TRBV10-3,TRBJ1-1,TRBD1,-,CAIAGGQGTEAFF,TGTGCCATCGCTGGCGGACAGGGCACTGAAGCTTTCTTT
TRBV19,TRBJ1-3,-,few,CASSPRVGGSGNTIYF,TGTGCCAGTAGTCCCCGTGTCGGAGGAAGTGGAAACACCATATATTTT
TRBV18,TRBJ2-3,-,-,CASSPRTVSDTQYF,TGTGCCAGCTCACCCAGGACAGTTTCAGATACGCAGTATTTT
TRBV28,TRBJ1-1,-,-,CASSVDAADTEAFF,TGTGCCAGCAGTGTGGATGCTGCGGACACTGAAGCTTTCTTT
TRBV7-8,TRBJ2-1,-,once,CASSLSFLDTRSQGKNEQFF,TGTGCCAGCAGCTTATCGTTTCTAGACACTAGAAGCCAGGGTAAGAATGAGCAGTTCTTC
TRBV5-5,TRBJ2-7,-,-,CASSLGVSMLEGYYYEQYF,TGTGCCAGCAGCTTGGGGGTGTCAATGTTGGAAGGGTATTACTACGAGCAGTACTTC
TRBV4-1,TRBJ1-1,-,-,CASSQGPLNTEAFF,TGCGCCAGCAGCCAAGGCCCTTTGAACACTGAAGCTTTCTTT
TRBV11-2,TRBJ1-2,TRBD1,-,CASSNTGGGYTF,TGTGCCAGCAGCAACACAGGGGGAGGCTACACCTTC
TRBV5-8,TRBJ1-1,-,-,CASSPRQRNTEAFF,TGTGCCAGCAGCCCTCGACAGAGAAACACTGAAGCTTTCTTT
TRBV6-6,TRBJ1-5,-,large,CASSPQNQPQHF,TGTGCCAGCAGCCCTCAGAACCAGCCCCAGCATTTT
TRBV19,TRBJ2-3,TRBD2,-,CASSIGAGGTDTQYF,TGTGCCAGTAGTATAGGAGCGGGAGGCACAGATACGCAGTATTTT
TRBV7-6,TRBJ2-1,-,few,CASSLGGTGEIYNEQFF,TGTGCCAGCAGCTTAGGGGGAACGGGGGAGATTTACAATGAGCAGTTCTTC
TRBV5-1,TRBJ2-1,-,-,CASSPPTAYNEQFF,TGCGCCAGCAGCCCCCCGACAGCGTACAATGAGCAGTTCTTC
TRBV5-1,TRBJ2-1,-,-,CASSLGLGNEQFF,TGCGCCAGCAGCTTGGGACTGGGCAATGAGCAGTTCTTC
TRBV18,TRBJ2-5,-,-,CASSGSYQETQYF,TGTGCCAGCTCGGGAAGTTACCAAGAGACCCAGTACTTC
TRBV7-8,TRBJ2-3,-,-,CASSLSTPWDTQYF,TGTGCCAGCAGCTTATCTACCCCCTGGGATACGCAGTATTTT
TRBV6-4,TRBJ1-5,-,-,CASSSRESQPQHF,TGTGCCAGCAGCTCCAGAGAAAGTCAGCCCCAGCATTTT
TRBV27,TRBJ1-1,-,-,CASSFSGNTEAFF,TGTGCCAGCAGTTTTTCGGGGAACACTGAAGCTTTCTTT
TRBV10-1,TRBJ2-4,-,-,CASRDRPGSENIQYF,TGCGCCAGCAGAGACCGCCCCGGGAGCGAAAACATTCAGTACTTC
TRBV6-5,TRBJ2-7,-,-,CASSYSRDSYEQYF,TGTGCCAGCAGTTACAGTCGGGATTCCTACGAGCAGTACTTC
TRBV12-5,TRBJ2-6,-,-,CASGLISGVSGANVLTF,TGTGCTAGTGGCTTGATCTCAGGGGTATCTGGGGCCAACGTCCTGACTTTC